This T cell receptor (beta chain) emerged from a study of shared clonotypes between healthy human individuals. Study-level information: CD4 naive cells filled three plates per donor, CD4 memory three, CD8 naive two and CD8 memory one.

Sequenced by immunoSEQ multiplex PCR; TCRdb stores in-frame clones only, minus some. This sample has 950,000 to 1,300,000 clones, with about 70% found just once. The TCR originated in a man between 18 and 35 years old in good health. Material: memory CD4+ T cells sorted from blood. Subset denoted: CD45RA-negative fraction.

The CDR3 DNA reads TGTGCCAGCAGTGTAGCGGCCCAGGGGGGGGTAAGAGTCACTGAAGCTTTCTTT. As protein: CASSVAAQGGVRVTEAFF. This sequence joins TRBV27 and TRBJ1-1; 7 bases align to TRBD1. The germline V gene encodes CDR1 MNHEY and CDR2 SMNVEV (reference sequence). The CDR3 is 18 amino acids. V dropped 5 bases and J dropped 4; count of bases not matched to a gene: 19.